This entry describes one TCR beta chain. There is no known antigen for this receptor. One base away there is no much larger clone; base qualities are not given. The CDR3 regions of human TCRbeta chains were analyzed by immunosequencing. The published analysis was carried out like this. TCRs in the repertoires were compared against a reference library of SARS-CoV-2-specific TCRs that had been generated with the MIRA antigen-specificity platform. Breadth was defined as the fraction of unique TCRs that were SARS-CoV-2-associated. Depth was defined as the fraction of total T cells that were SARS-CoV-2-associated. Each spike-specific TCR was assigned to its reactive spike region and to a CD4 or CD8 class using the MIRA data. Log10-transformed breadth and depth values were compared by one-way ANOVA with Sidak's multiple comparisons tests. Here the immuneACCESS table is served through TCRdb, limited to in-frame sequences with V and J called. Missing clones are a known gap in these copies; in checked studies unresolved V genes cover under half, and the rest lacks a known reason. That table furnishes V, J and clone size, whereas the DNA furnished D and trimming. The sample table records some 130,000 clones; roughly 90% of these occur just once. Over 1.5% of the sample goes to the ten largest clones.

The entry originates in a study of T cell responses to AZD1222 COVID-19 vaccine (dated by TCRdb to 2020 to 2023). About the investigation overall: Because spike-specific TCR depth and breadth did not differ between the two schedules, AZD1222 recipients who got a second dose at roughly 4 weeks were pooled with those who got a second dose at roughly 12 weeks. TCR sequencing was performed for approximately 240 trial participants, of whom around 200 were given two doses of AZD1222 and around 25 were given two doses of MenACWY control vaccine. Trial participants were enrolled into age subgroups of 18-55, 56-69 and 70-plus years, which contained approximately 150, 30 and 60 TCR-sequenced participants, respectively.

The time point label, read with the paper, signifies: baseline before first vaccination. Vaccinee samples were obtained from the UK trials COV001 and COV002, which included a single-blind randomized controlled phase 2/3 trial of AZD1222 (ChAdOx1 nCoV-19) in healthy adults. For TCRbeta chain sequencing, PBMC samples were collected from trial participants at day 0 and at day 28 after the second dose. Broad study findings and their caveats: Reportedly, close to half of the unique spike-specific TCRs recognized epitopes lying outside the regions that are mutated in the B.1.351 and B.1.1.7 variants. In the small 56-69-year group, the increase in depth fell short of significance, most likely because of low power. Only a handful of AZD1222 recipients were SARS-CoV-2 seropositive at baseline, limiting conclusions about previously exposed vaccinees. Because no samples from the day 14 peak response were available, repertoires could be characterized only after the peak T cell response. CD4 TCRs associated with the vaccine covered the entire spike protein, and the dominant responses were in regions 160-218 and 743-854. A significant rise in spike-specific TCR breadth and depth was observed after two AZD1222 doses relative to day 0 and relative to MenACWY recipients. Participants were mostly white British and included more females than males, and it was suggested by the authors that clonal diversity may have been underestimated.

This TCR was sampled from an adult in good health. The source material was peripheral blood, sampled on day 0 of AZD1222 vaccination.

The CDR3 is CASSLSIGSGLYGYTF. The DNA sequence is as follows: TGCGCCAGCAGCTTGTCTATTGGATCGGGGTTGTATGGCTACACCTTC. The chain was built from TRBV5-1 and TRBJ1-2; too little of a D gene remains to name it. The germline V gene encodes CDR1 SGHRS and CDR2 YFSETQ. The junction carries 18 bases between V and J, which are trimmed by 1 base and 5 bases respectively. The CDR3 runs 16 residues from the cysteine to the phenylalanine. The DNA shown is the 48-base CDR3, in frame from base 1.